What follows are 30 T cell receptor beta chains derived from one specimen sequenced in a study of T cell repertoires in cytomegalovirus infection. No antigen has been identified for these receptors. TCRdb called the reads again in MiXCR, with one record for every CDR3 protein. The sample has 100,000 or so distinct CDR3 sequences, 29% seen once. This specimen was CD8+ T cells from cultured PBMCs, taken from culture after CMV antigen stimulation. Source of these receptors: a human donor in good health (CMV status not recorded). Some clones in this sample may be carry-over from other donors' samples.

The chain carries TRBV11-2 and TRBJ2-5; D gene ambiguous. Looked up from germline, CDR1 is SGHAT and CDR2 is FQNNGV. CDR3 length: 13 amino acids. V was shortened by 1 base and J by 5 bases, with 8 bases between the two germline ends. The CDR3 loop is CASSLGVDETQYF. In nucleotides, the CDR3 is TGTGCCAGCAGCTTAGGCGTAGATGAGACCCAGTACTTC.

Only a few counts were recorded for this clonotype. The chain has TRBV12-3 or TRBV12-4 and TRBJ2-3; D is undetermined. The V end was cut by 8 bases, the J end by 5 bases, with 8 bases between. The CDR3 totals 11 residues. CDR3 amino acids: CASLVGDTQYF. The DNA of the CDR3 is TGTGCCAGCCTTGTTGGAGATACGCAGTATTTT.

The chain is built from TRBV6-1 and TRBJ1-6; D may be TRBD1 (5 bases). This CDR3 is built from 20 residues. Germline-derived CDR1 and CDR2 are MNHNS and SASEGT. Trimming took 6 bases from V and 1 from J, leaving 25 bases between them. The CDR3 DNA follows: TGTGCCAGCAGCCCCCGTCCGGACAAGTCCGAAGGATCCTATAATTCACCCCTCCACTTT. Its protein product is CASSPRPDKSEGSYNSPLHF.

This clonotype was seen a handful of times. The chain carries TRBV20-1 and TRBJ2-2; 7 positions agree with TRBD1. CDR3 length equals 16 residues. CDR1 and CDR2 (germline): DFQATT, SNEGSKA (reference sequence). The CDR3 nucleotides read TGCAGCCTGCGAAAACCGACAGGGTTTTACACCGGGGAGCTGTTTTTT. Translating it yields CSLRKPTGFYTGELFF.

The CDR3 nucleotides are TGTGCCAGCAGCGCGAAGGCGAGGGGTTCTGGGGCCAACGTCCTGACTTTC. Translating gives CASSAKARGSGANVLTF. The chain uses TRBV9 and TRBJ2-6; D could derive from TRBD1 or TRBD2 (5 bases each). V was cut by 3 bases and J by 1 base, with 14 bases left in between. This CDR3 is 17 amino acids long. Germline assignment: CDR1 SGDLS and CDR2 YYNGEE. Full variable domain (remainder filled in from reference TRBV9 and TRBJ2-6): DSGVTQTPKHLITATGQRVTLRCSPRSGDLSVYWYQQSLDQGLQFLIQYYNGEERAKGNILERFSAQQFPDLHSELNLSSLELGDSALYFCASSAKARGSGANVLTFGAGSRLTVL.

This sequence joins TRBV27 and TRBJ1-1, with 9 bases aligning to TRBD1. J gave up 0 bases and V 6 bases, and 14 bases lay outside the gene matches. The CDR3 contains 18 residues. Germline V gene sequence: CDR1 MNHEY, CDR2 SMNVEV (reference sequence). The CDR3 loop reads CASRPSRDRVGMNTEAFF. The DNA for the CDR3 is TGTGCCAGCAGACCGTCCCGGGACAGGGTCGGTATGAACACTGAAGCTTTCTTT.

The chain has TRBV6-5 and TRBJ2-3, with 7 bases matching TRBD2. Unmatched junction bases numbered 3, after V lost 2 bases and J lost 1 base. Per germline, CDR1 MNHEY and CDR2 SVGAGI. The CDR3 consists of 15 residues. CDR3 region: CASSYLSGGTDTQYF. CDR3 in DNA: TGTGCCAGCAGTTACCTCAGCGGGGGCACAGATACGCAGTATTTT.

This clonotype was counted ten times or more. This chain joins TRBV7-2 and TRBJ2-7; 7 nucleotides agree with TRBD2. Germline V gives CDR1 SGHTA, CDR2 FQGNSA. This CDR3 region has 19 residues. V trimming: 5 bases; J trimming: 6 bases; junction bases outside the gene matches: 25. The DNA of the CDR3 is TGTGCCAGCAGCAAACGGGACGGAGCCTCCACCCGGGGGGACTTCGAGCAGTACTTC. Its translation is CASSKRDGASTRGDFEQYF. Filled out from reference TRBV7-2 and TRBJ2-7, the complete variable domain reads GAGVSQSPSNKVTEKGKDVELRCDPISGHTALYWYRQSLGQGLEFLIYFQGNSAPDKSGLPSDRFSAERTGGSVSTLTIQRTQQEDSAVYLCASSKRDGASTRGDFEQYFGPGTRLTVT.

V gene TRBV30 combines with J gene TRBJ1-6; 9 bases are a match to TRBD1. The trim removed 2 bases at V and 10 bases at J, leaving 12 bases unmatched. This CDR3 comprises 16 residues. CDR1 and CDR2 (germline): GTSNPN, SVGIG (reference sequence). The CDR3 region is CAWSQLGDRVLSPLHF. The CDR3 bases are TGTGCCTGGAGTCAACTAGGGGACAGGGTATTATCACCCCTCCACTTT. Using reference TRBV30 and TRBJ1-6 for the parts outside the CDR3, the full variable domain is SQTIHQWPATLVQPVGSPLSLECTVEGTSNPNLYWYRQAAGRGLQLLFYSVGIGQISSEVPQNLSASRPQDRQFILSSKKLLLSDSGFYLCAWSQLGDRVLSPLHFGNGTRLTVT.

This clonotype was found a few times. This chain uses TRBV11-1 with TRBJ2-5, with D hard to call. Germline lookup yields CDR1 SGHAT and CDR2 FQDESV (reference sequence). V was clipped by 5 bases and J by 1 base, with 17 bases between them. The CDR3 covers 16 residues. The DNA for the CDR3 is TGTGCCAGCAGCCCAATTTCCGGACCACTCCAAGAGACCCAGTACTTC. Translating gives CASSPISGPLQETQYF.

This clonotype was found many times. This chain connects TRBV7-8 to TRBJ2-7; the D call may be TRBD1 or TRBD2 (5 bases each). Per germline, CDR1 SGHVS and CDR2 FQNEAQ. The CDR3 consists of 13 residues. The V end lost 5 bases, the J end lost 4 bases, and 12 bases lay between the germline ends. The CDR3 region has the DNA TGTGCCAGCAGCGGGGGACCTACATACGAGCAGTACTTC. Translating it yields CASSGGPTYEQYF. The variable domain in full, with the rest retrieved from reference TRBV7-8 and TRBJ2-7, is GAGVSQSPRYKVAKRGQDVALRCDPISGHVSLFWYQQALGQGPEFLTYFQNEAQLDKSGLPSDRFFAERPEGSVSTLKIQRTQQEDSAVYLCASSGGPTYEQYFGPGTRLTVT.

In DNA, the CDR3 is TGCAGTGCTTGGGAAGGGACAGGGGCTCCCGACGAGCAGTACTTC. It encodes CSAWEGTGAPDEQYF. The chain links TRBV20-1 to TRBJ2-7; 10 nucleotides match TRBD1. The germline V gene encodes CDR1 DFQATT and CDR2 SNEGSKA (reference sequence). CDR3 length: 15 residues. The ends lost 5 bases at V and 5 bases at J; junction bases unmatched: 12.

The rearrangement uses TRBV25-1 and TRBJ1-1; D is undetermined. Trimming took off 1 base at V and 2 bases at J, with 5 bases between the two ends. The CDR3 length is 13 residues. Germline loops: CDR1 MGHDK, CDR2 SYGVNS. Here the CDR3 reads CASSELGNTEAFF. CDR3 DNA sequence: TGTGCCAGCAGTGAATTAGGTAACACTGAAGCTTTCTTT.

This clonotype was counted only a few times. The V and J genes are TRBV20-1 and TRBJ2-2, with 8 bases lining up with TRBD2. The CDR3 length is 14 residues. Germline loops: CDR1 DFQATT, CDR2 SNEGSKA (reference sequence). J was trimmed by 13 bases and V by 0 bases; bases with no gene match: 10. DNA of the CDR3: TGCAGTGCTAGAGACATCGGCGGGGGGACTGTGCTGTTTTTT. This encodes CSARDIGGGTVLFF.

This sequence joins TRBV6-5 and TRBJ1-1; D is perhaps TRBD1 (5 bases). Germline loops: CDR1 MNHEY, CDR2 SVGAGI. The CDR3 has 15 residues. V was pared by 0 bases and J by 2 bases, with 10 bases between. CDR3 nucleotides: TGTGCCAGCAGTTACTCGGGGGGGTTTAACACTGAAGCTTTCTTT. The encoded protein is CASSYSGGFNTEAFF.

Note on this clonotype: A much larger clone sits a single nucleotide away, making a read error possible. This chain uses TRBV29-1 with TRBJ1-6; D call uncertain. Trimming left V 5 bases short and J 8 bases short, with 7 bases between. This CDR3 contains 11 residues. From germline, CDR1 is SQVTM and CDR2 ANQGSEA. The CDR3 loop reads CSVFGDSPLHF. CDR3 sequence (DNA): TGCAGCGTTTTTGGAGATTCACCCCTCCACTTT.

This chain links TRBV24-1 with TRBJ2-3, with 8 bases identical to TRBD1. Germline CDR1 reads KGHDR; CDR2 reads SFDVKD. Losses at the gene ends were 4 bases for V and 2 bases for J; bases not matched to a gene: 7. This CDR3 has 16 amino acids. The CDR3 region is CATSDTTGDVTDTQYF. The CDR3 DNA is TGTGCCACCAGTGACACGACAGGGGATGTCACAGATACGCAGTATTTT.

This clonotype was counted between two and nine times. The chain couples TRBV7-9 to TRBJ1-2; TRBD1 might be the D (6 bases). V gave up 2 bases and J gave up 6 bases, with 16 bases separating them. The CDR3 is 15 amino acids. Germline assignment: CDR1 SEHNR and CDR2 FQNEAQ (reference sequence). CDR3 sequence (DNA): TGTGCCAGCAGCTTACCCGGGGGCTCGGCTCATGGCTACACCTTC. Translating gives CASSLPGGSAHGYTF.

The V call is TRBV12-3 or TRBV12-4, the J call TRBJ1-1; no reliable D call. The CDR3 is made up of 14 amino acids. Trimming took 4 bases from V and 1 from J, leaving 10 bases between them. CDR3: CASSSAGRNTEAFF. Written as DNA, the CDR3 is TGTGCCAGCAGTTCTGCAGGAAGGAACACTGAAGCTTTCTTT.

V usage is TRBV4-1 and J usage is TRBJ2-6; 8 bases line up with TRBD1. Germline CDR1 reads MGHRA; CDR2 reads YSYEKL. This CDR3 is 16 amino acids long. V lost 5 bases, J lost 4 bases, and 7 bases stayed unmatched. CDR3 protein: CASSDGQGPGANVLTF. In nucleotides, the CDR3 is TGCGCCAGCAGCGACGGACAGGGCCCCGGGGCCAACGTCCTGACTTTC.

This clonotype was seen a few times. V gene TRBV5-1 combines with J gene TRBJ2-1; 7 nucleotides match TRBD2. The length of the CDR3 is 15 residues. Trimming at V came to 6 bases and at J to 4 bases, leaving 10 bases not matched to a gene. Germline assignment: CDR1 SGHRS and CDR2 YFSETQ. The CDR3 DNA reads as TGCGCCAGCACCGGGGGTGGGGGGGGATACAATGAGCAGTTCTTC. Translated, it gives CASTGGGGGYNEQFF.

The V and J genes are TRBV6-5 and TRBJ2-1; D not resolved. V shed 4 bases and J shed 7 bases, with 11 bases lying between them. Germline values: CDR1 MNHEY, CDR2 SVGAGI. This CDR3 region has 13 residues. The CDR3 region has the DNA TGTGCCAGCAGTTTCCCGAACCAAAATGAGCAGTTCTTC. It translates to CASSFPNQNEQFF.

A word on this clonotype: A much larger clone is a single base away; this may be a read error. Likely a read error: the CDR3 ends without its conserved phenylalanine or tryptophan. The chain couples TRBV28 to TRBJ2-7; D is perhaps TRBD1 (6 bases). Trimming left V 6 bases short and J 0 bases short, with 12 bases between. The CDR3 has 14 amino acids. Germline-derived CDR1 and CDR2 are MDHEN and SYDVKM. The CDR3 here is CASSWGTSSYEQYS. CDR3 bases: TGTGCCAGCAGCTGGGGGACATCCTCCTACGAGCAGTACTCC.

The chain employs TRBV18 and TRBJ1-1; 8 positions agree with TRBD1. Per the germline V gene, CDR1 is KGHSH and CDR2 is LQKENI. The CDR3 consists of 16 residues. The V gene end was trimmed by 6 bases and the J gene end by 2 bases; junction bases not matched to a gene: 11. The CDR3 is CASSYSGTGLNTEAFF. CDR3 sequence (DNA): TGTGCCAGCTCTTATTCCGGGACAGGACTTAACACTGAAGCTTTCTTT.

In this sample, this clonotype turned up a few times. The chain has TRBV7-6 and TRBJ1-1; 9 nucleotides agree with TRBD1. CDR3 length: 17 amino acids. Trimming took 2 bases from V and 1 from J; bases not matched to a gene: 8. Germline loops: CDR1 SGHVS, CDR2 FNYEAQ. CDR3 residues: CASSLTPGTGTNTEAFF. As DNA, the CDR3 is TGTGCCAGCAGCTTAACCCCCGGGACAGGGACGAACACTGAAGCTTTCTTT.

The sample holds a few counts of this clonotype. The genes are TRBV19 and TRBJ2-1, with 7 bases aligning to TRBD2. The junction had 8 bases not matched to a gene; V was cut back by 3 bases and J by 9 bases. This CDR3 has 14 amino acids. Germline V gene sequence: CDR1 LNHDA, CDR2 SQIVND (reference sequence). The CDR3 DNA reads TGTGCCAGTAGTATGCCGGGACTAAATATTGAGCAGTTCTTC. It is translated as CASSMPGLNIEQFF.

V gene TRBV7-2 combines with J gene TRBJ1-1, with 7 bases matching TRBD1. The CDR3 has 14 residues. In germline, CDR1 is SGHTA, CDR2 FQGNSA. With 8 bases clipped from V and 0 bases from J, the junction kept 6 bases outside the gene matches. The CDR3 is CASGPTGVNTEAFF. As DNA, the CDR3 is TGTGCCAGCGGGCCAACAGGGGTGAACACTGAAGCTTTCTTT. Supplemented by reference TRBV7-2 and TRBJ1-1, the full variable domain reads GAGVSQSPSNKVTEKGKDVELRCDPISGHTALYWYRQSLGQGLEFLIYFQGNSAPDKSGLPSDRFSAERTGGSVSTLTIQRTQQEDSAVYLCASGPTGVNTEAFFGQGTRLTVV.

This clonotype was counted only a few times. V and J are TRBV19 and TRBJ1-2; tentative D call: TRBD1 (6 bases). Trimming pared 5 bases from V and 2 bases from J, leaving 24 bases between. Germline lookup yields CDR1 LNHDA and CDR2 SQIVND (reference sequence). The CDR3 covers 18 residues. The CDR3 region has the DNA TGTGCCAGTAGTTCCCGCGGAAGGGGGACACCTCTAAACTATGGCTACACCTTC. It specifies CASSSRGRGTPLNYGYTF.

The chain employs TRBV12-3 or TRBV12-4 and TRBJ2-1, with D perhaps matching TRBD2 (5 bases). V lost 5 bases and J 8 bases, leaving 16 bases between the germline ends. The CDR3 spans 14 residues. CDR3 sequence: CASSMGSSLHEQFF. The DNA for the CDR3 is TGTGCCAGCAGTATGGGGAGTAGCCTCCATGAGCAGTTCTTC.

This clonotype was counted a few times. The chain uses TRBV5-6 and TRBJ1-5; D not resolved. CDR1 SGHDT and CDR2 YYEEEE come from the germline V gene. CDR3 length: 13 residues. V was clipped by 5 bases and J by 5 bases, with 11 bases between them. The CDR3 reads CASSSDGYQPQHF. DNA for the CDR3: TGTGCCAGCAGTTCGGACGGATATCAGCCCCAGCATTTT.